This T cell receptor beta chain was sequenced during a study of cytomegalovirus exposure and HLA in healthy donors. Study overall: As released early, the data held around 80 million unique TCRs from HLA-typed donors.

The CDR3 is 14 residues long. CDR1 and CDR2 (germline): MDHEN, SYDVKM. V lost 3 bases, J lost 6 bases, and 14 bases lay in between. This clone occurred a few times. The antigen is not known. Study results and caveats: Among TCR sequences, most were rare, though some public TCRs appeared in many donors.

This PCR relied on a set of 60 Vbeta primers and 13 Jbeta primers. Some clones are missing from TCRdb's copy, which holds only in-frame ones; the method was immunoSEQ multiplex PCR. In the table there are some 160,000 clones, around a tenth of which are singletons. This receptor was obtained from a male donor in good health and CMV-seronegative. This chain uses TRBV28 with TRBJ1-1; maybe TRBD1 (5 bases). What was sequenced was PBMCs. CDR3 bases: TGTGCCAGCAGTTTTCCCCAGCAAGGGGCTGAAGCTTTCTTT. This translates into CASSFPQQGAEAFF.